The TCR beta chain under discussion was sequenced for a study of vaccination and CD4 T cells after COVID-19. Study background: All convalescent patients were nasal swab PCR positive for SARS-CoV-2; about 9 had mild and one severe disease.

Treatment of the sample: roughly nine-day PBMC culture with coronavirus spike peptide pools or control peptides (ViraFEST assay). As concerns this clonotype: Its antigen is unidentified.

The Oncomine TCR Beta short-read assay was applied to DNA of cultured CD4+ T cells. One entry per CDR3 protein, called by TCRdb with MiXCR from the PCR reads. The repertoire includes about 26,000 distinct CDR3 sequences, 64% of them detected once, and over 4.5% sits in the top ten. Input material: CD4+ T cells from blood, cultured in vitro. This clonotype was sampled from a human donor who had recovered from COVID-19.

CDR3 in amino acids: CASRRDRYNEQFF. The DNA for the CDR3 is TGTGCCAGCAGGAGGGACCGATACAATGAGCAGTTCTTC. This chain links TRBV11-2 with TRBJ2-1, with D possibly being TRBD1 or TRBD2 (5 bases each). Germline V CDR1 and CDR2: SGHAT, FQNNGV. Trimming pared 6 bases from V and 4 bases from J, leaving 10 bases between. The CDR3 has 13 residues.